The 10 T cell receptor beta chains listed next were all sequenced from one sample in a study of T cells in localized non-small cell lung cancer. Here immunoSEQ multiplex PCR was the method, and the copy in TCRdb shows in-frame clones only, minus some. The sample lists 90,000 to 95,000 clones; 80% to 90% were seen once. The sample consisted of peripheral blood, taken before any cancer treatment. Receptor source: a man aged 40-75 years with stage I squamous cell lung carcinoma.

The rearrangement uses TRBV6-5 and TRBJ1-1; the D gene is possibly TRBD1 (5 bases). Trimming took off 4 bases at V and 0 bases at J, with 15 bases between the two ends. Germline V gene sequence: CDR1 MNHEY, CDR2 SVGAGI. The CDR3 extends over 16 amino acids. CDR3 sequence reads: CASSFRGTVMNTEAFF. In nucleotides, the CDR3 is TGTGCCAGCAGTTTCCGGGGGACGGTTATGAACACTGAAGCTTTCTTT.

V gene TRBV5-1 combines with J gene TRBJ2-3; D is perhaps TRBD1 (6 bases). V was shortened by 4 bases and J by 3 bases, with 12 bases between the two germline ends. Germline CDR1 and CDR2: SGHRS and YFSETQ. The CDR3 totals 14 residues. CDR3 coding DNA: TGCGCCAGCAGCCGGGACACGACGACAGATACGCAGTATTTT. This sequence encodes CASSRDTTTDTQYF.

V gene TRBV7-9 combines with J gene TRBJ1-1; D call uncertain. Trimming removed 2 bases at V and 4 bases at J, with 11 bases between. Germline CDR1 and CDR2: SEHNR and FQNEAQ (reference sequence). The CDR3 has 14 amino acids. The CDR3 reads CASSLRHLGTEAFF. CDR3 in DNA: TGTGCCAGCAGCTTACGACATCTGGGCACTGAAGCTTTCTTT.

The J gene is TRBJ1-5, the V gene TRBV28; D is possibly TRBD1 (6 bases). The CDR3 contains 15 residues. The V end was cut by 7 bases, the J end by 0 bases, with 13 bases between. The V gene's germline CDR1 is MDHEN and CDR2 SYDVKM. The CDR3 DNA sequence: TGTGCCAGCAAAGTGGGGGGACATAGCAATCAGCCCCAGCATTTT. Its protein product is CASKVGGHSNQPQHF. The complete variable domain, with remaining parts taken from reference TRBV28 and TRBJ1-5, reads DVKVTQSSRYLVKRTGEKVFLECVQDMDHENMFWYRQDPGLGLRLIYFSYDVKMKEKGDIPEGYSVSREKKERFSLILESASTNQTSMYLCASKVGGHSNQPQHFGDGTRLSIL.

The rearrangement joins TRBV6-5 to TRBJ1-1; D is perhaps TRBD1 (5 bases). V dropped 6 bases and J dropped 1 base, with 12 bases sitting between them. The length of the CDR3 is 14 residues. Germline V gene data show CDR1 as MNHEY and CDR2 as SVGAGI. The CDR3 DNA reads as TGTGCCAGCAGCTCTACGGGGGGGAACACTGAAGCTTTCTTT. Its translation is CASSSTGGNTEAFF.

V is TRBV11-2 and J is TRBJ2-5; 8 nucleotides align to TRBD2. CDR1 and CDR2 from the germline V gene are SGHAT and FQNNGV. CDR3 size: 16 residues. After removal of 1 base from V and 1 base from J, the junction contained 5 bases not matched to a gene. The CDR3 here is CASSLASGGLQETQYF. CDR3 in DNA: TGTGCCAGCAGCTTAGCCAGCGGGGGCCTCCAAGAGACCCAGTACTTC.

The chain has TRBV7-2 and TRBJ2-7; 11 bases map to TRBD2. The J segment lost 2 bases and the V segment lost 4 bases, leaving 4 bases of the junction unmatched. This CDR3 comprises 15 residues. Per the germline V gene, CDR1 is SGHTA and CDR2 is FQGNSA. The CDR3, as DNA: TGTGCCAGCAGCTCAAATAGCGGGGGGGCCTACGAGCAGTACTTC. Protein: CASSSNSGGAYEQYF.

This clone was seen only once. This sequence joins TRBV2 and TRBJ1-2, with 8 bases fitting TRBD1. The V and J ends lost 3 bases and 4 bases, in that order; junction bases with no gene match: 7. Germline CDR1 reads SNHLY; CDR2 reads FYNNEI. This CDR3 spans 15 amino acids. In DNA, the CDR3 is TGTGCCAGCAGTGATGGGACAGGTTCCTCCTATGGCTACACCTTC. Its translation: CASSDGTGSSYGYTF.

CDR3 amino acids: CSVPIRGLSTDTQYF. CDR3 nucleotides: TGCAGCGTACCAATCAGGGGGCTCAGCACAGATACGCAGTATTTT. The V and J genes are TRBV29-1 and TRBJ2-3, with 8 bases that match TRBD1. The germline V gene has CDR1 SQVTM and CDR2 ANQGSEA. The V and J ends lost 6 bases and 0 bases, in that order; junction bases with no gene match: 8. The length of the CDR3 is 15 residues.

The chain couples TRBV5-1 to TRBJ2-7; D ambiguous. Germline V CDR1 and CDR2: SGHRS, YFSETQ. The V and J ends lost 0 bases and 7 bases respectively, with 5 bases between them. The CDR3 is 11 amino acids. CDR3 loop: CASSLGDEQYF. CDR3 nucleotides: TGCGCCAGCAGCTTGGGGGATGAGCAGTACTTC.